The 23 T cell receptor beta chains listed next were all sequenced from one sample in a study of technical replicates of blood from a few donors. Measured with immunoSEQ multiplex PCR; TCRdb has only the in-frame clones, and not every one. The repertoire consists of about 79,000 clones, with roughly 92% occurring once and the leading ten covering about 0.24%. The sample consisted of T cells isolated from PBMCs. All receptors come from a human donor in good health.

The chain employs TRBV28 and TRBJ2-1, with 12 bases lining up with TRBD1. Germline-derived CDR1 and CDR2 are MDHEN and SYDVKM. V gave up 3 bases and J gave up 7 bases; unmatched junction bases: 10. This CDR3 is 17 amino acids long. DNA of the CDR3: TGTGCCAGCAGTTTTTCTTCCGGGACAGGGGGCTATAATGAGCAGTTCTTC. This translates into CASSFSSGTGGYNEQFF.

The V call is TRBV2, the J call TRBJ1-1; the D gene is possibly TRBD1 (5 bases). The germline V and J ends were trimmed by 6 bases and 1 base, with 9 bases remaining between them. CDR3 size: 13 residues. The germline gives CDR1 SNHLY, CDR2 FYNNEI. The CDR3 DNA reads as TGTGCCAGCAGGAGACAGTGGAACACTGAAGCTTTCTTT. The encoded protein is CASRRQWNTEAFF.

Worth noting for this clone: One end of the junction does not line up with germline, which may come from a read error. The CDR3 sequence: CASSGSERYPVF. The CDR3 coding sequence is TGCGCCAGCAGTGGCTCCGAGCGGTACCCGGTCTTC. The V call is TRBV10-1, the J call TRBJ2-1; tentatively, D is TRBD2 (5 bases). The CDR3 totals 12 residues. CDR1 and CDR2 (germline): WNHNN, SYGVQD (reference sequence).

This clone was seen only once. Here the CDR3 DNA reads TGCGCCAGCAGCCATTCCAGGGCACCCACTAGCGGTAGTCTCCCTAATGAGCAGTTCTTC. It encodes CASSHSRAPTSGSLPNEQFF. This sequence joins TRBV4-1 and TRBJ2-1, with 8 bases matching TRBD2. Germline V gene data show CDR1 as MGHRA and CDR2 as YSYEKL. The J segment lost 7 bases and the V segment lost 3 bases, leaving 23 bases of the junction unmatched. The CDR3 totals 20 residues.

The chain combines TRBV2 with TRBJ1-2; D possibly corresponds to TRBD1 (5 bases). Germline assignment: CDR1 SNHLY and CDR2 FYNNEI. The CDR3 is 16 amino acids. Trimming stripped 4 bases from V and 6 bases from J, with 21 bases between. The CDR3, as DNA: TGTGCCAGCAGTGTTGACTGGGGCAGGGCCTACGATGGCTACACCTTC. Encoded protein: CASSVDWGRAYDGYTF. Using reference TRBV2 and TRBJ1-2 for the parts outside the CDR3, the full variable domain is EPEVTQTPSHQVTQMGQEVILRCVPISNHLYFYWYRQILGQKVEFLVSFYNNEISEKSEIFDDQFSVERPDGSNFTLKIRSTKLEDSAMYFCASSVDWGRAYDGYTFGSGTRLTVV.

CDR3 sequence: CASSMRQPPTGHGYTF. The CDR3 DNA is TGTGCCAGTAGTATGCGCCAACCCCCGACAGGACATGGCTACACCTTC. The chain links TRBV19 to TRBJ1-2; D is possibly TRBD1 (6 bases). Trimming removed 3 bases from V and 6 bases from J, with 20 bases in between. The germline gives CDR1 LNHDA, CDR2 SQIVND (reference sequence). The CDR3 covers 16 residues. The full variable domain, completed using reference TRBV19 and TRBJ1-2, is DGGITQSPKYLFRKEGQNVTLSCEQNLNHDAMYWYRQDPGQGLRLIYYSQIVNDFQKGDIAEGYSVSREKKESFPLTVTSAQKNPTAFYLCASSMRQPPTGHGYTFGSGTRLTVV.

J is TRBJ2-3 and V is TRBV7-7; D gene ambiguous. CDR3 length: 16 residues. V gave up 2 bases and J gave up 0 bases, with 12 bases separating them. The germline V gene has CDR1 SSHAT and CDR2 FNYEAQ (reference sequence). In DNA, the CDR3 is TGTGCCAGCAGCTTATTGCCAAGCCCTAGCACAGATACGCAGTATTTT. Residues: CASSLLPSPSTDTQYF.

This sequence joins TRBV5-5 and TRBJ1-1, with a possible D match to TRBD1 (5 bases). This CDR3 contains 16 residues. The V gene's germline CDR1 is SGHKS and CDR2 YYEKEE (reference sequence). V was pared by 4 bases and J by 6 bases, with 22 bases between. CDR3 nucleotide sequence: TGTGCCAGCAGCCGCGGGGGACTTACGGTTGTTGCTGAAGCTTTCTTT. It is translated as CASSRGGLTVVAEAFF.

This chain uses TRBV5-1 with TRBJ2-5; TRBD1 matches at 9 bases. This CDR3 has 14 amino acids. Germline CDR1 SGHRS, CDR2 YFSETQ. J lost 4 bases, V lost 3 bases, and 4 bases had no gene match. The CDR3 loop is CASSWTGVGETQYF. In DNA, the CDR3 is TGCGCCAGCAGCTGGACAGGGGTCGGAGAGACCCAGTACTTC.

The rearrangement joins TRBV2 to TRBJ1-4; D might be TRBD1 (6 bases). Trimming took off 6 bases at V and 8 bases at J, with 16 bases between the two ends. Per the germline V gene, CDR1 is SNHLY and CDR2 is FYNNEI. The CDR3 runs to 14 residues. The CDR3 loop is CASRVYREGEKLFF. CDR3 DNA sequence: TGTGCCAGCAGGGTCTACAGGGAAGGCGAAAAACTGTTTTTT.

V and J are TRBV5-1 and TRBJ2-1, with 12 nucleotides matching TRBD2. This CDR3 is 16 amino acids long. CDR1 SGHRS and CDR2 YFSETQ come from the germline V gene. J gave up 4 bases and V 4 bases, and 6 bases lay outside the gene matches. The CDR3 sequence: CASSETSGGRYNEQFF. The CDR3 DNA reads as TGCGCCAGCAGCGAGACTAGCGGGGGAAGGTACAATGAGCAGTTCTTC.

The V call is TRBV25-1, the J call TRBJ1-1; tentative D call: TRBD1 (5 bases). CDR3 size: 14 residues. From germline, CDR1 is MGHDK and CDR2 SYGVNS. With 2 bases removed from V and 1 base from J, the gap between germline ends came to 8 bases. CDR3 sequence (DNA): TGTGCCAGCAGTGAAACAGGTCCGAACACTGAAGCTTTCTTT. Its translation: CASSETGPNTEAFF.

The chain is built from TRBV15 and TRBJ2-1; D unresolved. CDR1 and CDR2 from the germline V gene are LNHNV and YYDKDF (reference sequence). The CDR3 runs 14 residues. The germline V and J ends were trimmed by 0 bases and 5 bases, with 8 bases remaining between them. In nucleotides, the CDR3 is TGTGCCACCAGCAGAGATAGAGCCGACAATGAGCAGTTCTTC. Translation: CATSRDRADNEQFF. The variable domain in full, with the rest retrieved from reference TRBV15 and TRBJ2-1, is DAMVIQNPRYQVTQFGKPVTLSCSQTLNHNVMYWYQQKSSQAPKLLFHYYDKDFNNEADTPDNFQSRRPNTSFCFLDIRSPGLGDTAMYLCATSRDRADNEQFFGPGTRLTVL.

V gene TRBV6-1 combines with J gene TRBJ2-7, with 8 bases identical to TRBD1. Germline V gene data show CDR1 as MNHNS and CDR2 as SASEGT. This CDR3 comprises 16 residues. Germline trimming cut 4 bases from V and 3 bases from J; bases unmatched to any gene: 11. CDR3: CASSAWRTGYIYEQYF. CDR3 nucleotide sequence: TGTGCCAGCAGTGCCTGGCGGACAGGGTATATCTACGAGCAGTACTTC.

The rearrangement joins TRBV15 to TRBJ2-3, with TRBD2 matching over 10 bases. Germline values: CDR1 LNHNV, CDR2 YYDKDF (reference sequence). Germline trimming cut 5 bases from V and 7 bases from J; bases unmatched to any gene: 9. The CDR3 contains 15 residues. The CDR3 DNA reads TGTGCCACCAGCTCCCGGACTAGCGGAGATAATACGCAGTATTTT. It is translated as CATSSRTSGDNTQYF.

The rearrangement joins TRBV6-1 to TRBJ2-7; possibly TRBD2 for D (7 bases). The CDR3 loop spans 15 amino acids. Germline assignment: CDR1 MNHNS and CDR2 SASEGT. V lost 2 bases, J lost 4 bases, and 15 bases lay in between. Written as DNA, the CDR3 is TGTGCCAGCAGTGAACGGGGGGCGTCTCGGTACGAGCAGTACTTC. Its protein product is CASSERGASRYEQYF.

The chain's CDR3 is CAWEQESDEQYF. DNA of the CDR3: TGTGCCTGGGAGCAAGAAAGCGACGAGCAGTACTTC. The V and J genes are TRBV30 and TRBJ2-7; D is uncertain. This CDR3 spans 12 amino acids. The germline CDR1 and CDR2 sequences are GTSNPN and SVGIG (reference sequence). Trimming pared 5 bases from V and 5 bases from J, leaving 13 bases between.

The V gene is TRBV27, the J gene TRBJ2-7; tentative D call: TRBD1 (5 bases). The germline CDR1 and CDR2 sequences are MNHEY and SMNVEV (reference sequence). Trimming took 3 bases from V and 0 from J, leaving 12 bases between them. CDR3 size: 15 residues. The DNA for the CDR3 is TGTGCCAGCAGTTTTAGTGGGGCCCACTCCTACGAGCAGTACTTC. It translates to CASSFSGAHSYEQYF.

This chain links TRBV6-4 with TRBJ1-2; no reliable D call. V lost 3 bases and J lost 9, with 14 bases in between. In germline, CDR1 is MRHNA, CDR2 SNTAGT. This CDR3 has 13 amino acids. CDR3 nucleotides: TGTGCCAGCAGTGAGTCCGTAGGTAGCAGCTACACCTTC. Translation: CASSESVGSSYTF.

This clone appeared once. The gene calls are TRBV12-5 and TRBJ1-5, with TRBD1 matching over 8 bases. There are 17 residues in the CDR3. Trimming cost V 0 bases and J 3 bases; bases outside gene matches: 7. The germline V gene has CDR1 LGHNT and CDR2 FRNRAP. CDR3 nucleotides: TGTGCTAGTGGTTTGGTGGGGCGGACAGGGCCCAATCAGCCCCAGCATTTT. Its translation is CASGLVGRTGPNQPQHF.

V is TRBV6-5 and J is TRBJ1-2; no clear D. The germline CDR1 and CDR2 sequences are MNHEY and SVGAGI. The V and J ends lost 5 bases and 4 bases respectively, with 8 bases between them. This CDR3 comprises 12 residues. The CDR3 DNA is TGTGCCAGCAGTCGAGACTCCTATGGCTACACCTTC. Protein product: CASSRDSYGYTF.

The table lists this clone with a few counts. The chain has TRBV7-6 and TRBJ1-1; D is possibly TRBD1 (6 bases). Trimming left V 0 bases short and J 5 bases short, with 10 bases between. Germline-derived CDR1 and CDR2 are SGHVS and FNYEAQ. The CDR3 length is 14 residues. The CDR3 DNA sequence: TGTGCCAGCAGCTTAGCAGGGGGAGGGACTGAAGCTTTCTTT. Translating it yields CASSLAGGGTEAFF.

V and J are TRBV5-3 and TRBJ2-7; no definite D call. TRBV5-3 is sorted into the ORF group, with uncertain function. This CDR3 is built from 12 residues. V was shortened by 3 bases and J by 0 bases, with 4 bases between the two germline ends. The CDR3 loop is CARSSSSYEQYF. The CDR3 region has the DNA TGTGCCAGAAGCTCCAGCTCCTACGAGCAGTACTTC.